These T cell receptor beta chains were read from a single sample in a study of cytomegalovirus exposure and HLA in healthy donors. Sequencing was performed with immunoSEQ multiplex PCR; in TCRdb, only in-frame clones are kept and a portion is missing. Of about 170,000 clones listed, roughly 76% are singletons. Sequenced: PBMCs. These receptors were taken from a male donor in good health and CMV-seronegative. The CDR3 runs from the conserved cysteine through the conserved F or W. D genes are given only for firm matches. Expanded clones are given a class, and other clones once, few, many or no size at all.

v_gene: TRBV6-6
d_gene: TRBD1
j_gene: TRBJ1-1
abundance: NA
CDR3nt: TGTGCCAGCAGTACACTCGGGACAGGGAACACTGAAGCTTTCTTT
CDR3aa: CASSTLGTGNTEAFF

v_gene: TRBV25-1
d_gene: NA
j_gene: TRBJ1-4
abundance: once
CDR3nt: TGTGCCAGCAGAAGTGCCCTTTCCGGGGAAAAACTGTTTTTT
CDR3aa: CASRSALSGEKLFF

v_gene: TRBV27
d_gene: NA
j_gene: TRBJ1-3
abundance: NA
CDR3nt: TGTGCCAGCAGCCAAACAGGGTTTGGGTACACCATATATTTT
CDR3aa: CASSQTGFGYTIYF

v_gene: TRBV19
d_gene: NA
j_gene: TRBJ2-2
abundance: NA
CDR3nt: TGTGCCAGTACAGGGGTAGGGGCCGGGGAGCTGTTTTTT
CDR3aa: CASTGVGAGELFF

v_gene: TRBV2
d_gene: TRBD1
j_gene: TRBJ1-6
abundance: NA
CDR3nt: TGTGCCAGCAGTGATGACAGGGGGTCACCCCTCCACTTT
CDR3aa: CASSDDRGSPLHF

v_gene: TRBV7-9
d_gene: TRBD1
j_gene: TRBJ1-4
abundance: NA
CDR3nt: TGTTCCAGCAGTTGGGACAGGGGAAGTGAAAAACTGTTTTTT
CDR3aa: CSSSWDRGSEKLFF

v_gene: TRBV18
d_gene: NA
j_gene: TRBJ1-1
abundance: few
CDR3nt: TGTGCCAGCTCACCCGACAGGACGGAAGCTTTCTTT
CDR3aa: CASSPDRTEAFF

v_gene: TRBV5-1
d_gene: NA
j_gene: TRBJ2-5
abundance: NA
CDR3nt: TGCGCCAGCAGCTTGTTGGGGGGACAAGAGACCCAGTACTTC
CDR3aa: CASSLLGGQETQYF

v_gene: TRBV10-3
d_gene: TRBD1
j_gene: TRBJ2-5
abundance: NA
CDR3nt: TGTGCCATCAGGAGAAACGGGACAGCGTACTTC
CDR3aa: CAIRRNGTAYF

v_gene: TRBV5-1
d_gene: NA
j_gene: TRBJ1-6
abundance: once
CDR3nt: TGCGCCAGCAGCTTTTTGGGGGCGAATTCACCCCTCCACTTT
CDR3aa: CASSFLGANSPLHF

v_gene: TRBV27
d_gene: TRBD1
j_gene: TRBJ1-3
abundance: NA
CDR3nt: TGTGCCAGCAGTTTGGCGGGACAGTCGTTCTCTGGAAACACCATATATTTT
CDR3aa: CASSLAGQSFSGNTIYF

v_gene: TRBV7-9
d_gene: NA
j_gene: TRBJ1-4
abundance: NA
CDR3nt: TGTGCCAGCAGCCGAGACAACGGCGGGGAAAAACTGTTTTTT
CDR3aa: CASSRDNGGEKLFF

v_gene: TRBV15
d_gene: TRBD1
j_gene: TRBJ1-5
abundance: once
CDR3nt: TGTGCCACCAGCAGAGAACAGGGGGACAATCAGCCCCAGCATTTT
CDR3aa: CATSREQGDNQPQHF

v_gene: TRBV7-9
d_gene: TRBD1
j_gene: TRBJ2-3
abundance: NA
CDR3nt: TGTGCCAGCAGCGAGCGACAGGGGGCCATAGAGAGTACGCAGTATTTT
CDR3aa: CASSERQGAIESTQYF

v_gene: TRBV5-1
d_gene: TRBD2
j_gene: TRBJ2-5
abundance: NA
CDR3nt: TGCGCCAGCCGTCGGGGCCTCGGGGGGGAGACCCAGTACTTC
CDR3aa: CASRRGLGGETQYF

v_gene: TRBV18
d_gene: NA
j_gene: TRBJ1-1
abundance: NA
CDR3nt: TGTGCCAGCTCGCAGGGGTCTGAAGCTTTCTTT
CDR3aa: CASSQGSEAFF

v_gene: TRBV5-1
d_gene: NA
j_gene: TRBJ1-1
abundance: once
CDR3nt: TGCGCCAGCAGCTTGCAGGACAGAATTAACACTGAAGCTTTCTTT
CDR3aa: CASSLQDRINTEAFF

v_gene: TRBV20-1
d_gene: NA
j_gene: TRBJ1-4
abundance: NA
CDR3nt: TGCAGTGCCCCCCGCGGGGAAAAACTGTTTTTT
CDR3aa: CSAPRGEKLFF

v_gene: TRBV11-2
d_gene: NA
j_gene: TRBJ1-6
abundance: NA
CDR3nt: TGTGCCAGCGGCCGGGGGGTCAGTAATTCACCCCTCCACTTT
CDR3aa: CASGRGVSNSPLHF

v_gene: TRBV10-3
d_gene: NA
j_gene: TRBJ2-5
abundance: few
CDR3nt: TGTGCCACAAACCGAAGGGGTGGGCAAGAGACCCAGTACTTC
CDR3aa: CATNRRGGQETQYF

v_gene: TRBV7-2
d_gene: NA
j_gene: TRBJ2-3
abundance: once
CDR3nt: TGTGCCAGCAGCTTGGTCCCTGAGACACCCGGGTATTTT
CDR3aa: CASSLVPETPGYF

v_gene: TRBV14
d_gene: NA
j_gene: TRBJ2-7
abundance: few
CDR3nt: TGTGCCAGCAGCCAAGATAGAGGCAGGCAGTACTTC
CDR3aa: CASSQDRGRQYF

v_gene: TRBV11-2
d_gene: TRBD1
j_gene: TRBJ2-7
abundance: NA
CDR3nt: TGTGCCAGCAGCTTAGATGGGGCAGGGGGCTACGAGCAGTACTTC
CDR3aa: CASSLDGAGGYEQYF

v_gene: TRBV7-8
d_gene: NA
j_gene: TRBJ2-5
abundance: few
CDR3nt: TGTGCCAGCAGCCCCCACGGGGGGCGAGAGACCCAGTACTTC
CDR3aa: CASSPHGGRETQYF

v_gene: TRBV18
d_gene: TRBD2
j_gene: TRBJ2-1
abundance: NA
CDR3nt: TGTGCCAGCTCACGTGCCCTAGCGGGATCCTACAATGAGCAGTTCTTC
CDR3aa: CASSRALAGSYNEQFF

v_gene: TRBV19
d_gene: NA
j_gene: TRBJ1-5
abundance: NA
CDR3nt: TGTGCCAGTAGTATTTCCTTTAGCAATCAGCCCCAGCATTTT
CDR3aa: CASSISFSNQPQHF

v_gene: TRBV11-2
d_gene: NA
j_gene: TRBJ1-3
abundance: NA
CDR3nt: TGTGCCAGCAGCCTCCCCCCTGGCGGAAACACCATATATTTT
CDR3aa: CASSLPPGGNTIYF

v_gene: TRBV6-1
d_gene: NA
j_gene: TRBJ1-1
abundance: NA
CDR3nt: TGTGCCAGCAGTGATGGGAGGGGAGGAAGGACTGAAGCTTTCTTT
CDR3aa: CASSDGRGGRTEAFF

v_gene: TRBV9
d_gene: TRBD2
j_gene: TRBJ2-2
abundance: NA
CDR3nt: TGTGCCAGCAGCGTATACGCGGGGGGCCCTCTGAACACCGGGGAGCTGTTTTTT
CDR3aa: CASSVYAGGPLNTGELFF

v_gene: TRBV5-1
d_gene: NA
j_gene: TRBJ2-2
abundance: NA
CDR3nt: TGCGCCCACGGCGGGCTCTTTAGGACCGGGGAGCTGTTTTTT
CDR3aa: CAHGGLFRTGELFF

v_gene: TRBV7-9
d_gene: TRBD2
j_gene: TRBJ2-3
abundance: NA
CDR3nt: TGTGCCAGCAGCGACCGCGGGGGGCAGGGCACAGATACGCAGTATTTT
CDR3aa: CASSDRGGQGTDTQYF

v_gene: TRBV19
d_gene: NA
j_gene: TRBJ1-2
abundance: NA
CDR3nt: TGTGCCAGTACCCCCGCCAGGCCCTATGGCTACACCTTC
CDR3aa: CASTPARPYGYTF

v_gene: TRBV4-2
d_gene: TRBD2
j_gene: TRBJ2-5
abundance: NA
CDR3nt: TGTGCCAGCAGCCAAGAAGCTCGGGGGGGCCGAGAGACCCAGTACTTC
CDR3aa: CASSQEARGGRETQYF

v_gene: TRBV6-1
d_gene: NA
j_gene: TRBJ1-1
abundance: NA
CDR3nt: TGTGCCAGCAGTCTCTACAGGGCAAACACTGAAGCTTTCTTT
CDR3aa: CASSLYRANTEAFF

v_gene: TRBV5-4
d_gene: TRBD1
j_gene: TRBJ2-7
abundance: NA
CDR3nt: TGTGCCAGCAGCTTGGGGGGACAGGGAAGCTCCTACGAGCAGTACTTC
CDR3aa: CASSLGGQGSSYEQYF

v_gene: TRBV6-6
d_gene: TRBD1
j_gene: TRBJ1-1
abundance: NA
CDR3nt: TGTGCCAGCACTACAGGGGGTTTGAGAGACACTGAAGCTTTCTTT
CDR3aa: CASTTGGLRDTEAFF

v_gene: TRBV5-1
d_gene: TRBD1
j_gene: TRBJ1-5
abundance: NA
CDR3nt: TGCGCCAGCAGCTTGGAGCAGGGGGACAATCAGCCCCAGCATTTT
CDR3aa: CASSLEQGDNQPQHF

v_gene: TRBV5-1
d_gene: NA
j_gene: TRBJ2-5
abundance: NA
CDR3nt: TGCGCCAGCAGCTTGTCGGGGAGGACCCGAGAGACCCAGTACTTC
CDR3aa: CASSLSGRTRETQYF

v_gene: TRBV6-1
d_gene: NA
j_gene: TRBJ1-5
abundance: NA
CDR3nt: TGTGCCAGCAGTGTTTACACCTCTAGCAATCAGCCCCAGCATTTT
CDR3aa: CASSVYTSSNQPQHF

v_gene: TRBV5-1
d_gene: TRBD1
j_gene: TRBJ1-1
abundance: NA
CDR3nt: TGCGCCAGCGGGACAGGGAGGTACTCTGAAGCTTTCTTT
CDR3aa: CASGTGRYSEAFF

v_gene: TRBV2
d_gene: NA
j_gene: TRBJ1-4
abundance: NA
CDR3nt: TGTGCCAGCACCCTTAATCGGCCAGGGGCATTGACTAATGAAAAACTGTTTTTT
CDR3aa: CASTLNRPGALTNEKLFF

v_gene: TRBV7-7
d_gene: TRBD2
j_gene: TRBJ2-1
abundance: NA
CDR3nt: TGTGCCAGCAGCCCAGGGACTAGCGGGGGAAATGAGCAGTTCTTC
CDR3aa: CASSPGTSGGNEQFF

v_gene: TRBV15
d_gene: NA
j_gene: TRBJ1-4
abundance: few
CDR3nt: TGTGCCACCAGCAGAGTACTTGGGGGGAGTGGTGAAAAACTGTTTTTT
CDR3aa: CATSRVLGGSGEKLFF

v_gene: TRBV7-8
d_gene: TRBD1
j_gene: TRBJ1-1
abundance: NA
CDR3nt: TGTGCCAGCAGCTTGGGACAGGGGACTGAAGCTTTCTTT
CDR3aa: CASSLGQGTEAFF

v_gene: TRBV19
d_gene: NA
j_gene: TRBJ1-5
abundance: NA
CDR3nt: TGTGCCAGTCAACAGGGATATAGCAATCAGCCCCAGCATTTT
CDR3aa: CASQQGYSNQPQHF

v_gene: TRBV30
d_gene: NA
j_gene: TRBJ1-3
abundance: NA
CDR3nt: TGTGCCTGGAGTGGGCTCTCTGGAAACACCATATATTTT
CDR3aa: CAWSGLSGNTIYF

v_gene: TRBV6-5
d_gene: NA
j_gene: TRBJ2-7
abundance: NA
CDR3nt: TGTGCCAGCAGGGAAAGGAGGGGACTTACATACGAGCAGTACTTC
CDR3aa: CASRERRGLTYEQYF

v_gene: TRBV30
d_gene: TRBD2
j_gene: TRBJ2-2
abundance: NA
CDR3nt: TGTGCCTGGAGGGGACTAGCGGGGGCACCCGGGGAGCTGTTTTTT
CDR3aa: CAWRGLAGAPGELFF

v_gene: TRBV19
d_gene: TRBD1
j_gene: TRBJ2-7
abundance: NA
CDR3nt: TGTGCCAGTAGCCGTACCGGGACAGGGGCGGACGAGCAGTACTTC
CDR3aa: CASSRTGTGADEQYF

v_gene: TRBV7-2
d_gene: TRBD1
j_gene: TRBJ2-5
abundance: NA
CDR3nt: TGTGCCAGCAGCAGGGACAGGGGTCACGAGACCCAGTACTTC
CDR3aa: CASSRDRGHETQYF

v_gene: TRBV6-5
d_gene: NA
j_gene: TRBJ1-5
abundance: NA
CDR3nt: TGTGCCAGCAGTTCTGGGAGAAGTAATCAGCCCCAGCATTTT
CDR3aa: CASSSGRSNQPQHF

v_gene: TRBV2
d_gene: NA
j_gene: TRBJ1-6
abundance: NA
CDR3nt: TGTGCCAGCAGTGAAATAACAGGGACCCAATATAATTCACCCCTCCACTTT
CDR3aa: CASSEITGTQYNSPLHF

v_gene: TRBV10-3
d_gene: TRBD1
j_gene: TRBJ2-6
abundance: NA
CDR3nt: TGTGCCATCAGTGCCCTTCAAACAGGGGTTGGGGCCAACGTCCTGACTTTC
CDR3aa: CAISALQTGVGANVLTF

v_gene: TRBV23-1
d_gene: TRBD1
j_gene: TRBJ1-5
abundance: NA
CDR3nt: TGCGCCAGCAGCGGGACAGGGGGCGAACAGCCCCAGCATTTT
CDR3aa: CASSGTGGEQPQHF

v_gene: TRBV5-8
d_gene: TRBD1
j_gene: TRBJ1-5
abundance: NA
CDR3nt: TGTGCCAGCAGCCCCGGACAGGTTAGCAATCAGCCCCAGCATTTT
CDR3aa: CASSPGQVSNQPQHF

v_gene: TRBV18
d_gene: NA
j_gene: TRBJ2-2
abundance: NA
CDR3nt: TGTGCCAGCTCACCTCTAGCCCCGGACACCGGGGAGCTGTTTTTT
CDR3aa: CASSPLAPDTGELFF

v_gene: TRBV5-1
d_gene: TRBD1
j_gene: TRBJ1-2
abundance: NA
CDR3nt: TGCGCCAGCAGCGAGACAGGGGGCGTCTATGGCTACACCTTC
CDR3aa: CASSETGGVYGYTF

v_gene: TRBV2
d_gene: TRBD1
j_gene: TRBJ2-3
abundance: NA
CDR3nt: TGTGCCAGCAGACACAGGGGGGACACAGATACGCAGTATTTT
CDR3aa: CASRHRGDTDTQYF

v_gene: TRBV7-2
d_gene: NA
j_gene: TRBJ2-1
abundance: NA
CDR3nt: TGTGCCAGCAGCCCGGCTAGTAACTCCTACAATGAGCAGTTCTTC
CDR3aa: CASSPASNSYNEQFF

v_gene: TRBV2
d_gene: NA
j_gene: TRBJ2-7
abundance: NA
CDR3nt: TGTGCCAGCAGCGGACATAAAAGGGCCGAGCAGTACTTC
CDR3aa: CASSGHKRAEQYF